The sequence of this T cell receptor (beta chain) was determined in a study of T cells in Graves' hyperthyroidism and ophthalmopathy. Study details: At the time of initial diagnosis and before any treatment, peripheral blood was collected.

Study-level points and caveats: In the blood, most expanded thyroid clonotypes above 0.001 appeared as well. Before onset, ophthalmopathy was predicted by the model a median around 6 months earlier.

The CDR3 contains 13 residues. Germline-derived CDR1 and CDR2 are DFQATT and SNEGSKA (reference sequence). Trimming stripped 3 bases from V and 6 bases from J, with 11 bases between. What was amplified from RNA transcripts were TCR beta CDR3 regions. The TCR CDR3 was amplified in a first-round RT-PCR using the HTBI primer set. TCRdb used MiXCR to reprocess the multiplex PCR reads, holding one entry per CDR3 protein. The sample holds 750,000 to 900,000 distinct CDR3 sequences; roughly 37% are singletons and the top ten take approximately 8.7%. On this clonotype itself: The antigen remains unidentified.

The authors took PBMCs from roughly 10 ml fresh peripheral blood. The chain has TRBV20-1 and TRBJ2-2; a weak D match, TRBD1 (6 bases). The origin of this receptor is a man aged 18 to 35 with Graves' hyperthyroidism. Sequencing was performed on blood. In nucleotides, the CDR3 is TGCAGTGCTAGCGGGACACTAGCCGGGGAGCTGTTTTTT. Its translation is CSASGTLAGELFF.